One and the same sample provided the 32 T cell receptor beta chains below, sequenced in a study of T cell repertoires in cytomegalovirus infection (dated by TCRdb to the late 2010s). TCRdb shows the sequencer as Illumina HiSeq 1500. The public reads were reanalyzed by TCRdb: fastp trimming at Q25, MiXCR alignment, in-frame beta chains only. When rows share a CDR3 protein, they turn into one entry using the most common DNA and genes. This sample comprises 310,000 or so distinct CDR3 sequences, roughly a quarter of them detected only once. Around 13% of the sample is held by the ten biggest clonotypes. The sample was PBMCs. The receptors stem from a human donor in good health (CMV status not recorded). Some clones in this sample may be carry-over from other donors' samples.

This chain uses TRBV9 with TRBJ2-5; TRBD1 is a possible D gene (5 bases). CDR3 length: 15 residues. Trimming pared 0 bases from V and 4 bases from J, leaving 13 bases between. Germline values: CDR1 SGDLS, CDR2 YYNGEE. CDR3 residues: CASSVGVQVIETQYF. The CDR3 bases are TGTGCCAGCAGCGTAGGCGTACAGGTGATAGAGACCCAGTACTTC.

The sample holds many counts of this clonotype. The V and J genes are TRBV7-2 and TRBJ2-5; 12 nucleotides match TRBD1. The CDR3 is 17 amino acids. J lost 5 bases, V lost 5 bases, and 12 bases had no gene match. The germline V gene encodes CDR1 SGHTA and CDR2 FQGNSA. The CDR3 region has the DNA TGTGCCAGCAGCCCAGAAGGGACAGGGGGCGCATGGGAGACCCAGTACTTC. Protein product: CASSPEGTGGAWETQYF.

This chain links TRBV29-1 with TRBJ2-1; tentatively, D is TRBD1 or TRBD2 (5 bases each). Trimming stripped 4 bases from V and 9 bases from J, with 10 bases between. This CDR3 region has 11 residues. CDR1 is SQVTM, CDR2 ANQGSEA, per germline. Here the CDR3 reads CSVVTGAEQFF. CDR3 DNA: TGCAGCGTTGTGACCGGGGCTGAGCAGTTCTTC.

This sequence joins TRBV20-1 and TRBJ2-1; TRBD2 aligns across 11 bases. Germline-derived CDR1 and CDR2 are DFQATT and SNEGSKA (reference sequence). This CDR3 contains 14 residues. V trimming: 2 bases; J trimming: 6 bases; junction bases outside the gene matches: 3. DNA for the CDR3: TGCAGTGCTAGAAGACTAGCGGGATCCAATGAGCAGTTCTTC. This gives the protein CSARRLAGSNEQFF.

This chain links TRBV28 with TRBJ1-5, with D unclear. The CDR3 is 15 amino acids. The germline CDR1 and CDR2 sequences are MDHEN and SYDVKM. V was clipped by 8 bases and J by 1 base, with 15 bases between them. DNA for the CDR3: TGTGCCAGCCGAAAGAGAGCGGGAAGCAATCAGCCCCAGCATTTT. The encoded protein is CASRKRAGSNQPQHF.

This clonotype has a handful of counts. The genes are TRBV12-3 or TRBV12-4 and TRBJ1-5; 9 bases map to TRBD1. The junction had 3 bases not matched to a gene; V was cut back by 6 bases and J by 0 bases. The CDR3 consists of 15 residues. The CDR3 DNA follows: TGTGCCAGCAGAGGGACAGGGTATAGCAATCAGCCCCAGCATTTT. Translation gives CASRGTGYSNQPQHF.

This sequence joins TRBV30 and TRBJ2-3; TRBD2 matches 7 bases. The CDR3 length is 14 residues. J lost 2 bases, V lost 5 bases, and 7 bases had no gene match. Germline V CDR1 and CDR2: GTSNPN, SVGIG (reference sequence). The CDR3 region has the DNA TGTGCCTGGGTCCCAGCGGGGTTCACAGATACGCAGTATTTT. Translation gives CAWVPAGFTDTQYF.

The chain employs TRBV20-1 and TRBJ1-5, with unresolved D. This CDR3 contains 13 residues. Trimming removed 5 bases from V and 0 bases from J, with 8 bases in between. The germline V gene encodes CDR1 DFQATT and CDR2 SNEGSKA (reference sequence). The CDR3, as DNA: TGCAGTGCTTACCAGGATAGCAATCAGCCCCAGCATTTT. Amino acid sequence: CSAYQDSNQPQHF.

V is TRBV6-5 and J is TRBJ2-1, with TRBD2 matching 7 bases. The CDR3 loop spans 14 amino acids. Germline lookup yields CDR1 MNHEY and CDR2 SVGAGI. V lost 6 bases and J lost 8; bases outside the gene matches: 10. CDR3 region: CASSRPGGKYEQFF. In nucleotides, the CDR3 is TGTGCCAGCAGCCGCCCCGGGGGGAAGTATGAGCAGTTCTTC.

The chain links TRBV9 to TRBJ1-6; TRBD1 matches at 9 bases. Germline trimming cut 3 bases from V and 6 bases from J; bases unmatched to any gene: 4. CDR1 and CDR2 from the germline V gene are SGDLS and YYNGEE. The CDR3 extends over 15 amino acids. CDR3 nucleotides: TGTGCCAGCAGCGAAGGGACAGGGAGTAATTCACCCCTCCACTTT. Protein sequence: CASSEGTGSNSPLHF.

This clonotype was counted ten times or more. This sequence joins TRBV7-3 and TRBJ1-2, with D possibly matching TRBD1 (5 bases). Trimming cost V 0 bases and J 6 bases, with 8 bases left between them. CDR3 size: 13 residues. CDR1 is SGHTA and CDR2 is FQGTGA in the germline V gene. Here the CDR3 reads CASSLTGLDGYTF. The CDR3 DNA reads TGTGCCAGCAGCTTAACGGGGCTTGATGGCTACACCTTC.

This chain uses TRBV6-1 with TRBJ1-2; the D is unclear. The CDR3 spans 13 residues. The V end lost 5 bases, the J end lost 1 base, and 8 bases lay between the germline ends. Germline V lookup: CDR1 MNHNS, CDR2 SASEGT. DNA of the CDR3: TGTGCCAGCAGTCCTACAATTAACTATGGCTACACCTTC. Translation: CASSPTINYGYTF.

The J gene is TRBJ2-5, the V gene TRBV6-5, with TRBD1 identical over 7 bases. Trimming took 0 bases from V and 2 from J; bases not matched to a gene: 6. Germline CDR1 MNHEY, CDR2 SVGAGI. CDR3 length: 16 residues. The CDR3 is CASSYSPTGVQETQYF. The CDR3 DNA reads TGTGCCAGCAGTTACTCCCCCACAGGGGTACAAGAGACCCAGTACTTC.

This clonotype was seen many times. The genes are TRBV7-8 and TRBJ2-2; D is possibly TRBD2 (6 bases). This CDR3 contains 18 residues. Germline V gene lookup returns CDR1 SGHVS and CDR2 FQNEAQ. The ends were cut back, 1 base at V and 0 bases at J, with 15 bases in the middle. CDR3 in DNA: TGTGCCAGCAGCTTAGTCCTTTTCGGGGGAGCGAACACCGGGGAGCTGTTTTTT. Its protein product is CASSLVLFGGANTGELFF.

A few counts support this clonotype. This CDR3 is CASSSRAGGAYNEQFF. In DNA form, the CDR3 reads TGTGCCAGCAGCTCGCGGGCGGGAGGGGCCTACAATGAGCAGTTCTTC. The chain combines TRBV7-2 with TRBJ2-1; 9 positions match TRBD2. CDR1 and CDR2 from the germline V gene are SGHTA and FQGNSA. CDR3 length equals 16 residues. Unmatched junction bases numbered 6, after V lost 4 bases and J lost 2 bases.

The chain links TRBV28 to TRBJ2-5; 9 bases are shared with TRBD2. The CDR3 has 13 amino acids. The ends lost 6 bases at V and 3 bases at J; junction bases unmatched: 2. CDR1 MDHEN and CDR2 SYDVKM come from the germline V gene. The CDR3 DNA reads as TGTGCCAGCAGGGTAGCGGGAGAAGAGACCCAGTACTTC. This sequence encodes CASRVAGEETQYF. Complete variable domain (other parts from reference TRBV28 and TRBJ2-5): DVKVTQSSRYLVKRTGEKVFLECVQDMDHENMFWYRQDPGLGLRLIYFSYDVKMKEKGDIPEGYSVSREKKERFSLILESASTNQTSMYLCASRVAGEETQYFGPGTRLLVL.

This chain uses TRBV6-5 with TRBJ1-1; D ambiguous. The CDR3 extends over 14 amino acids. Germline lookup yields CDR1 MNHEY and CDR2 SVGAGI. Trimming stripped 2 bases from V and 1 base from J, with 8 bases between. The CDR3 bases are TGTGCCAGCAGTTACGACATTGGGAACACTGAAGCTTTCTTT. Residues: CASSYDIGNTEAFF.

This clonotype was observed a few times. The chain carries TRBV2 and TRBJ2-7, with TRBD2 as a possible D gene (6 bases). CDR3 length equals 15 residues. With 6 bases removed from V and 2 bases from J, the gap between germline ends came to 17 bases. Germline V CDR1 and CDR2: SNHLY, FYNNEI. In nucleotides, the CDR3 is TGTGCCAGCAGGGACCTCGTCGGGAGTCCCTACGAGCAGTACTTC. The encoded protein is CASRDLVGSPYEQYF.

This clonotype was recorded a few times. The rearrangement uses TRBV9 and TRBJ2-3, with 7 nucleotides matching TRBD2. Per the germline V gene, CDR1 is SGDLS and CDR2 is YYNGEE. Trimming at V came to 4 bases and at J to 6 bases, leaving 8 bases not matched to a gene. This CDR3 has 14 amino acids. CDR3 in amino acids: CASSPGLGWDTQYF. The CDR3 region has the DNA TGTGCCAGCAGCCCCGGACTAGGCTGGGATACGCAGTATTTT.

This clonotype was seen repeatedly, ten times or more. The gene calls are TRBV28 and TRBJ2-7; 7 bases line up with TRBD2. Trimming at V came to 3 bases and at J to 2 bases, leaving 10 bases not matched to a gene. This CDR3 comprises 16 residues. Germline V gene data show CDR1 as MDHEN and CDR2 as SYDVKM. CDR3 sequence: CASSFALAERTYEQYF. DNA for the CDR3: TGTGCCAGCAGTTTCGCCCTAGCGGAGAGGACCTACGAGCAGTACTTC.

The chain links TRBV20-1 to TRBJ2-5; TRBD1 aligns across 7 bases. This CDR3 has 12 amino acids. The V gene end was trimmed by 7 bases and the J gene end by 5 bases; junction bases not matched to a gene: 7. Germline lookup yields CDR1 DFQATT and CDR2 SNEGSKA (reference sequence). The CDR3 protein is CSGDRDGETQYF. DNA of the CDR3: TGCAGTGGTGACAGGGACGGGGAGACCCAGTACTTC.

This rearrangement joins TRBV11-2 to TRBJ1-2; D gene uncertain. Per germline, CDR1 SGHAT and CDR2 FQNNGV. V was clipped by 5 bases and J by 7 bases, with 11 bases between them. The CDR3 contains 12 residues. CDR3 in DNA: TGTGCCAGCAGCACGGGCCCGGCTGGCTACACCTTC. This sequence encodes CASSTGPAGYTF.

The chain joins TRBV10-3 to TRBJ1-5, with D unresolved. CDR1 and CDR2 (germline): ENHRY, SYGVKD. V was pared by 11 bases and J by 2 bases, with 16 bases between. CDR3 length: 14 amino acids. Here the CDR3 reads CASGPFSGNQPQHF. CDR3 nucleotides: TGTGCCTCCGGGCCATTCAGTGGCAATCAGCCCCAGCATTTT.

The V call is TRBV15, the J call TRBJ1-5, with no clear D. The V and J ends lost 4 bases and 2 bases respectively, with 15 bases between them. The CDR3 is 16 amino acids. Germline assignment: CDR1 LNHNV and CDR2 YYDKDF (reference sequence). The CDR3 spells CATSKFPVSGNQPQHF. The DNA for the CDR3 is TGTGCCACCAGCAAGTTCCCGGTCAGCGGCAATCAGCCCCAGCATTTT. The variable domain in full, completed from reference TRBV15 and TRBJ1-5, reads DAMVIQNPRYQVTQFGKPVTLSCSQTLNHNVMYWYQQKSSQAPKLLFHYYDKDFNNEADTPDNFQSRRPNTSFCFLDIRSPGLGDTAMYLCATSKFPVSGNQPQHFGDGTRLSIL.

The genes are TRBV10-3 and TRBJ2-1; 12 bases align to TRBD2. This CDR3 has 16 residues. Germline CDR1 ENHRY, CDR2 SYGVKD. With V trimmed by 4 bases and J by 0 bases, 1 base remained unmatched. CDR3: CAISGTSGISYNEQFF. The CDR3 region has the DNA TGTGCCATCAGTGGGACTAGCGGGATCTCCTACAATGAGCAGTTCTTC.

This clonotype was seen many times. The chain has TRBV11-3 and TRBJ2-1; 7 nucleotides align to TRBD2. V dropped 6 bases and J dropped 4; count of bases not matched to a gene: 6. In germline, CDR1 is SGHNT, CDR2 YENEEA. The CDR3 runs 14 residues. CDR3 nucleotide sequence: TGTGCCAGCAGGCCGGGGGGAGAATACAATGAGCAGTTCTTC. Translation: CASRPGGEYNEQFF.

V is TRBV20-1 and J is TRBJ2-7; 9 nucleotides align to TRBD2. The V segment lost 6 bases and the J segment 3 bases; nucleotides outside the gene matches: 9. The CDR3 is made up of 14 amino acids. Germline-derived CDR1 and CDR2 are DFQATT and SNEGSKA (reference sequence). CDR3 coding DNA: TGCAGTGCCGAGGGGATGCGGGGGGGCTACGAGCAGTACTTC. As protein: CSAEGMRGGYEQYF.

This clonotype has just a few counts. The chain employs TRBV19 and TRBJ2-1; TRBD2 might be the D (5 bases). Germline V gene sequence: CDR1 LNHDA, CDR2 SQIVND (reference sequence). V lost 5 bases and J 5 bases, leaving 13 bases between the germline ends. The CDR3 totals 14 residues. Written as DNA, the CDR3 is TGTGCCAGTAGTGTGGTGACTACCAACAATGAGCAGTTCTTC. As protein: CASSVVTTNNEQFF.

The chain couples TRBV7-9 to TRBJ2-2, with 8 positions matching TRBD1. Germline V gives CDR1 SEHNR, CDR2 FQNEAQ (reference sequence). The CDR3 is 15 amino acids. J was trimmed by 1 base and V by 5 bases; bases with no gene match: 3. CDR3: CASSRGQVNTGELFF. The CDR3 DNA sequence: TGTGCCAGCAGCCGGGGACAGGTGAACACCGGGGAGCTGTTTTTT.

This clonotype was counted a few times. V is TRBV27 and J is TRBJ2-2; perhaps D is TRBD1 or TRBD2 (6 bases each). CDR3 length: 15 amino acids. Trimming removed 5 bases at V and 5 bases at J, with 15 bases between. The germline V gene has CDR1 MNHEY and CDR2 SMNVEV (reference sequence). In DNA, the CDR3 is TGTGCCAGCAGTCGAAGGGGGGTAGATACCGGGGAGCTGTTTTTT. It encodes CASSRRGVDTGELFF.

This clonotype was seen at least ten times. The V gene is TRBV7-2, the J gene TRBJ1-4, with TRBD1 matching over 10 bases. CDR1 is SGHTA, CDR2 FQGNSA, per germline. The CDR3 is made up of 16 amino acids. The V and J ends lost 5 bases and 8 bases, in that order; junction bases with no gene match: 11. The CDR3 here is CASSLTVTGGWEKLFF. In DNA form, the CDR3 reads TGTGCCAGCAGCCTCACCGTGACAGGGGGCTGGGAAAAACTGTTTTTT.

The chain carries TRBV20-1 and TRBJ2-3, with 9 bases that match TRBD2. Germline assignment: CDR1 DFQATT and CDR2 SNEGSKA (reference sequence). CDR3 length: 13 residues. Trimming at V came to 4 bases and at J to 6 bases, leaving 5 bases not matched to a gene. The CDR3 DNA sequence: TGCAGTGCTAAGGGGACTAGCTTGGATACGCAGTATTTT. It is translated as CSAKGTSLDTQYF.